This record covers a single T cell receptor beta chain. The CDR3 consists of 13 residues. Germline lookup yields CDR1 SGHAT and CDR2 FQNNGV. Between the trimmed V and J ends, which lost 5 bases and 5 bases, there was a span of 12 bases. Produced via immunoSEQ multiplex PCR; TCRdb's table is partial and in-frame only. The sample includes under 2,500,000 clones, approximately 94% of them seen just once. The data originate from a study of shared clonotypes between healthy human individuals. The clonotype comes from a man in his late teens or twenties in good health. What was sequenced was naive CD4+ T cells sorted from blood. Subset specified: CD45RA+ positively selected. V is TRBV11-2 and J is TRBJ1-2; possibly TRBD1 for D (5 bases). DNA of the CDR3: TGTGCCAGCAGCCCGCCGGGGGAATATGGCTACACCTTC. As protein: CASSPPGEYGYTF. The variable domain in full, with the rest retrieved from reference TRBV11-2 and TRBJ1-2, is EAGVAQSPRYKIIEKRQSVAFWCNPISGHATLYWYQQILGQGPKLLIQFQNNGVVDDSQLPKDRFSAERLKGVDSTLKIQPAKLEDSAVYLCASSPPGEYGYTFGSGTRLTVV.